Described below is a single TCR beta chain sequence and its context. Its antigen is not identified. PCR used 60 Vbeta primers and 13 Jbeta primers. Profiled with immunoSEQ multiplex PCR; TCRdb holds only in-frame clones, not every one. The sample lists roughly 120,000 clones; approximately 80% were seen once. This sample was taken from a study of cytomegalovirus exposure and HLA in healthy donors. Study in general: Early release data held around 82 million unique TCRs from HLA-typed donors.

Study findings and constraints: Sequencing depth roughly uniform across donors was assumed in presence/absence analyses.

From germline, CDR1 is LNHNV and CDR2 YYDKDF (reference sequence). The CDR3 runs 15 residues. The junction had 7 bases not matched to a gene; V was cut back by 5 bases and J by 3 bases. Sequencing input: PBMCs. The rearrangement links TRBV15 to TRBJ2-7, with 10 bases fitting TRBD2. The origin of this receptor is a woman aged 35 to 49 in good health and CMV-seropositive. The CDR3 loop is CATSETVAGGYEQYF. CDR3 sequence (DNA): TGTGCCACCAGCGAGACGGTAGCGGGAGGCTACGAGCAGTACTTC.